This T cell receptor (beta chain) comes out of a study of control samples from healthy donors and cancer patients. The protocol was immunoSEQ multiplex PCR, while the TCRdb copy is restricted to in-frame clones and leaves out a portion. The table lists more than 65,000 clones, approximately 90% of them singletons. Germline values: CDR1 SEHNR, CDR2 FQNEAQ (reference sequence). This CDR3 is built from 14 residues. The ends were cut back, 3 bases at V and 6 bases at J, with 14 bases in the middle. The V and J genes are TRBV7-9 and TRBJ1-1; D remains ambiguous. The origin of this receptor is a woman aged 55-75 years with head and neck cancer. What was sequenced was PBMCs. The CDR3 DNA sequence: TGTGCCAGCAGCTTGGCCTCCACTCGGGCTGAAGCTTTCTTT. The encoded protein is CASSLASTRAEAFF. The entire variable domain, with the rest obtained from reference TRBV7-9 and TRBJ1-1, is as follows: DTGVSQNPRHKITKRGQNVTFRCDPISEHNRLYWYRQTLGQGPEFLTYFQNEAQLEKSRLLSDRFSAERPKGSFSTLEIQRTEQGDSAMYLCASSLASTRAEAFFGQGTRLTVV.